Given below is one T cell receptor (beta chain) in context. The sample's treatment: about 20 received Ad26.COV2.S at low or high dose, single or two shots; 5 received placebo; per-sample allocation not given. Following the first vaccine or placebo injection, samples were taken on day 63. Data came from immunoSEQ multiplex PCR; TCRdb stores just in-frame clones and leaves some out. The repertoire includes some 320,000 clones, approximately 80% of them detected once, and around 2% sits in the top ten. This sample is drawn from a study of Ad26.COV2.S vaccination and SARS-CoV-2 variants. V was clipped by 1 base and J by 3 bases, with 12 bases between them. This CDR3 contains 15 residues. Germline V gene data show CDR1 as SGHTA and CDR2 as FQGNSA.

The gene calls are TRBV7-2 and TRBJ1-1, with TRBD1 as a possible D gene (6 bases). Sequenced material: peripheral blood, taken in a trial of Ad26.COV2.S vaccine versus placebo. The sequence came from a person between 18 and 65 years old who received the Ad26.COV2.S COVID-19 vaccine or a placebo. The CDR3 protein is CASSLVAGGDTEAFF. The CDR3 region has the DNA TGTGCCAGCAGCTTAGTGGCTGGGGGCGACACTGAAGCTTTCTTT.